This is a list of T cell receptor beta chains from one sample in a study of T cells in Graves' hyperthyroidism and ophthalmopathy. TCRdb called the multiplex PCR reads again in MiXCR, with one record for every CDR3 protein. The top ten hold 15% to 20% of the sample, which has over 500,000 distinct CDR3 sequences, roughly 18% seen once. Sequenced sample: blood. The receptors shown here come from a woman under 30 with Graves' ophthalmopathy. Both conserved end residues are part of each CDR3. The order of the fields is J gene, CDR3 length, clone size, V gene, D gene, CDR3 DNA, CDR3 protein. D genes are given only for firm matches. Clone size is not always given. Where it is, it says once, few, many or a class for expanded clones.

J: TRBJ1-4
length: 15
size: many
V: TRBV3-1
D: -
DNA: TGTGCCAGCAGCCGGGCCTGGGCGCTCAATGAAAAACTGTTTTTT
CDR3: CASSRAWALNEKLFF

J: TRBJ2-1
length: 12
size: many
V: TRBV12-3/TRBV12-4
D: -
DNA: TGTGCCAGCCGGGCCCCTTACAATGAGCAGTTCTTC
CDR3: CASRAPYNEQFF

J: TRBJ2-3
length: 17
size: -
V: TRBV4-1
D: TRBD2
DNA: TGCGCCAGCAGCTCGCAACCTACTAGCGGCCAGGCAGATACGCAGTATTTT
CDR3: CASSSQPTSGQADTQYF

J: TRBJ1-1
length: 12
size: many
V: TRBV30
D: -
DNA: TGTGCCTGGGGACGGCGGGACACTGAAGCTTTCTTT
CDR3: CAWGRRDTEAFF

J: TRBJ1-1
length: 16
size: many
V: TRBV20-1
D: TRBD1
DNA: TGCAGTACTGGAGTCGGGACAGGGGGCGCGGATACTGAAGCTTTCTTT
CDR3: CSTGVGTGGADTEAFF

J: TRBJ2-1
length: 14
size: -
V: TRBV28
D: -
DNA: TGTGCCAGCAGAAGAGGATCCCCCTACAATGAGCAGTTCTTC
CDR3: CASRRGSPYNEQFF

J: TRBJ2-5
length: 17
size: few
V: TRBV9
D: TRBD2
DNA: TGTGCCAGCAGCGGGAGTGGACTAGGCCCCTCGGAAGAGACCCAGTACTTC
CDR3: CASSGSGLGPSEETQYF

J: TRBJ2-7
length: 11
size: few
V: TRBV14
D: -
DNA: TGTGCCAGCAGCCACGGCTGGGAGCAGTACTTC
CDR3: CASSHGWEQYF

J: TRBJ2-2
length: 14
size: -
V: TRBV24-1
D: -
DNA: TGTGCCACCAGTGAGGCCTGGGAGACCGGGGAGCTGTTTTTT
CDR3: CATSEAWETGELFF

J: TRBJ2-1
length: 17
size: many
V: TRBV27
D: -
DNA: TGTGCCAGCGCCACTCGAGGGGCAGTAAATGGGTACAATGAGCAGTTCTTC
CDR3: CASATRGAVNGYNEQFF

J: TRBJ1-1
length: 14
size: many
V: TRBV30
D: -
DNA: TGTGCCTGGAGTGGTATGGGGACGAACACTGAAGCTTTCTTT
CDR3: CAWSGMGTNTEAFF

J: TRBJ2-3
length: 16
size: few
V: TRBV12-3/TRBV12-4
D: -
DNA: TGTGCCAGCAGTCCACAGGGGGGGGGGGAGGCAGATACGCAGTATTTT
CDR3: CASSPQGGGEADTQYF

J: TRBJ1-1
length: 14
size: many
V: TRBV27
D: TRBD1
DNA: TGTGCCAGCTTTACCGGGACAGGGCTCCCTGAAGCTTTCTTT
CDR3: CASFTGTGLPEAFF

J: TRBJ2-7
length: 15
size: -
V: TRBV20-1
D: TRBD2
DNA: TGCAGTGCTAGAAGGGGCGGGGGGCCCTCCTACGAGCAGTACTTC
CDR3: CSARRGGGPSYEQYF

J: TRBJ2-1
length: 15
size: many
V: TRBV27
D: -
DNA: TGTGCCAGCCGCCTAGGGACCAGCTCCTACAATGAGCAGTTCTTC
CDR3: CASRLGTSSYNEQFF

J: TRBJ2-7
length: 17
size: -
V: TRBV20-1
D: -
DNA: TGCAGTGCTAGAGATTGGGCTAGCGAACAGGGTTCCTACGAGCAGTACTTC
CDR3: CSARDWASEQGSYEQYF

J: TRBJ1-5
length: 16
size: few
V: TRBV19
D: TRBD1
DNA: TGTGCCAGTAGTAGGACAGGGGCCCTTTTGGATCAGCCCCAGCATTTT
CDR3: CASSRTGALLDQPQHF

J: TRBJ2-1
length: 16
size: few
V: TRBV24-1
D: TRBD1
DNA: TGTGCCACCAGTGACACCGGACAGGGGGAGCGCAATGAGCAGTTCTTC
CDR3: CATSDTGQGERNEQFF

J: TRBJ2-1
length: 14
size: many
V: TRBV6-2/TRBV6-3
D: TRBD2
DNA: TGTGCCAGCAGCCGACTAGCGGAGATGGGTGAGCAGTTCTTC
CDR3: CASSRLAEMGEQFF

J: TRBJ2-7
length: 15
size: many
V: TRBV5-5
D: -
DNA: TGTGCCAGCAGCTTTCGGCAGGGTCTTTCCTACGAGCAGTACTTC
CDR3: CASSFRQGLSYEQYF

J: TRBJ1-2
length: 14
size: -
V: TRBV12-3/TRBV12-4
D: -
DNA: TGTGCCAGCAGTTTAGTGGGGGGATCCGAAGGCTACACCTTC
CDR3: CASSLVGGSEGYTF

J: TRBJ2-7
length: 14
size: many
V: TRBV7-9
D: TRBD1
DNA: TGTGCCAGCAGCTTGCCCGGGACAGGGGTCGAGCAGTACTTC
CDR3: CASSLPGTGVEQYF

J: TRBJ2-5
length: 17
size: -
V: TRBV7-8
D: TRBD2
DNA: TGTGCCAGCAGCAAGGGACTAGCGGGAGGGTCGAAAGAGACCCAGTACTTC
CDR3: CASSKGLAGGSKETQYF

J: TRBJ2-4
length: 15
size: once
V: TRBV2
D: -
DNA: TGTGCCAGCAACCCGGGACGGATAGCCAAAAACATTCAGTACTTC
CDR3: CASNPGRIAKNIQYF

J: TRBJ2-7
length: 13
size: many
V: TRBV10-3
D: TRBD1
DNA: TGTGCCATCAGTGAGGACAGGGGGGCGGAGCAGTACTTC
CDR3: CAISEDRGAEQYF

J: TRBJ2-5
length: 14
size: -
V: TRBV6-1
D: -
DNA: TGTGCCAGCGCCCGGTCGATAGGTCAAGAGACCCAGTACTTC
CDR3: CASARSIGQETQYF

J: TRBJ1-6
length: 12
size: -
V: TRBV28
D: -
DNA: TGTGCCAGCAGACAGTATAATTCACCCCTCCACTTT
CDR3: CASRQYNSPLHF

J: TRBJ2-1
length: 14
size: many
V: TRBV28
D: -
DNA: TGTGCCAGTCGCCGGGGGAAGTCCTACAATGAGCAGTTCTTC
CDR3: CASRRGKSYNEQFF

J: TRBJ2-7
length: 14
size: -
V: TRBV6-2/TRBV6-3
D: TRBD2
DNA: TGTGCCAGCACCCGACTAGCGGTATTCTACGAGCAGTACTTC
CDR3: CASTRLAVFYEQYF

J: TRBJ1-5
length: 14
size: many
V: TRBV12-3/TRBV12-4
D: TRBD1
DNA: TGTGCCAGCACCATAACAGGGGGCAATCAGCCCCAGCATTTT
CDR3: CASTITGGNQPQHF

J: TRBJ1-4
length: 13
size: many
V: TRBV2
D: -
DNA: TGTGCCAGCAGGCAGAGCGGAGGTGAAAAACTGTTTTTT
CDR3: CASRQSGGEKLFF